The following is a T cell receptor (beta chain) sequence with its context. Its antigen remains unidentified. Germline CDR1 is SQVTM and CDR2 is ANQGSEA. The CDR3 contains 10 residues. Trimming took off 5 bases at V and 11 bases at J, with 9 bases between the two ends. The study enrolled healthy HIV-negative adults without recent acute infections or vaccinations as donors. This entry is derived from a study of shared clonotypes between healthy human individuals. The table came from immunoSEQ multiplex PCR; TCRdb's copy has only in-frame clones and leaves some out. The data contain roughly 2.2 million clones, approximately 93% of them seen just once; the ten biggest clones take up under 0.45%. Regarding the study as a whole: Sample collection involved blood only; tissue repertoires are likely different. Among donors, sharing of clonotypes was expected to be affected by sequencing depth.

The chain combines TRBV29-1 with TRBJ1-4; the D is unclear. The source material was naive CD4+ T cells from PBMCs. Specified subset: CD45RA+ positively selected. The sequence was obtained from a young man in good health. Some clones in this sample may be carry-over from other donors' samples. The CDR3 bases are TGCAGCGTTATGTCCGAGAAACTGTTTTTT. It yields the protein CSVMSEKLFF. Full variable domain (outside the CDR3, taken from reference TRBV29-1 and TRBJ1-4): SAVISQKPSRDICQRGTSLTIQCQVDSQVTMMFWYRQQPGQSLTLIATANQGSEATYESGFVIDKFPISRPNLTFSTLTVSNMSPEDSSIYLCSVMSEKLFFGSGTQLSVL.